The rows below give T cell receptor beta chains drawn from one sample of a study of blood T cell repertoires in COVID-19. TCRdb keeps only in-frame clones here, not all; method: immunoSEQ multiplex PCR. This table holds under 200,000 clones, around 84% found once. The sample taken for sequencing was peripheral blood. The receptors originated from a woman aged 70-85 years with COVID-19, enrolled during active disease. Both conserved end residues are part of each CDR3. A D gene is named only where the DNA matches it firmly. Where a row states a size, it is once, few, many or the class of an expanded clone; other rows omit it.

clone_size	j_call	v_call	d_call	cdr3_nt	cdr3_aa
few	TRBJ2-5	TRBV28	TRBD1	TGTGCCAGCAATTCCGGGACAGGGGGCGTAGTAGGAGAGACCCAGTACTTC	CASNSGTGGVVGETQYF
-	TRBJ2-1	TRBV7-3	-	TGTGCCAGCAGCCTGAGAGGAGGGTTCGACAATGAGCAGTTCTTC	CASSLRGGFDNEQFF
-	TRBJ1-3	TRBV10-3	-	TGTGCCATCAGTGAGTCGACGCGGGAGGACACCATATATTTT	CAISESTREDTIYF
-	TRBJ1-6	TRBV6-5	-	TGTGCCAGTACCGGGTCTTTTAATTCACCCCTCCACTTT	CASTGSFNSPLHF
-	TRBJ2-5	TRBV7-2	TRBD1	TGTGCCAGCAGCCCCAGGGGGCAGGAGACCCAGTACTTC	CASSPRGQETQYF
-	TRBJ1-4	TRBV28	TRBD1	TGTGCCAGCAGTTTACTACAGGGGCGGAGAGAAAAACTGTTTTTT	CASSLLQGRREKLFF
-	TRBJ2-5	TRBV2	-	TGTGCCAGCAGTTTCGCGTCTGGGGGCCATACGTACCAAGAGACCCAGTACTTC	CASSFASGGHTYQETQYF
-	TRBJ2-7	TRBV5-6	-	TGTGCCAGCTTCCTCGAGGGGGGGAGGTTATCCTACGAGCAGTACTTC	CASFLEGGRLSYEQYF
-	TRBJ2-7	TRBV6-5	TRBD2	TGTGCCAGCAGATTGGCGGGAGGAACCTACGAGCAGTACTTC	CASRLAGGTYEQYF
-	TRBJ1-5	TRBV7-9	TRBD1	TGTGCCAGCAGCTTAGCGAGTGGGACAGACAATCAGCCCCAGCATTTT	CASSLASGTDNQPQHF
-	TRBJ2-5	TRBV6-9	TRBD1	TGTGCCAACCGGGACAGAATTCAAGAGACCCAGTACTTC	CANRDRIQETQYF
-	TRBJ2-1	TRBV11-2	-	TGTGCCAGCAGCCAGGCCGTAGCGGCTTACTACAATGAGCAGTTCTTC	CASSQAVAAYYNEQFF
-	TRBJ1-1	TRBV9	-	TGTGCCAGCAGGTCGGCAGGCACTGAAGCTTTCTTT	CASRSAGTEAFF
-	TRBJ1-1	TRBV29-1	TRBD1	TGCAGCCTGGGACAGTCGAACACTGAAGCTTTCTTT	CSLGQSNTEAFF
few	TRBJ2-1	TRBV28	-	TGTGCCAGCAGTAACGTAGTCGAGCAGTTCTTC	CASSNVVEQFF
-	TRBJ1-1	TRBV30	-	TGTGCCTGGAGGGGTCTCAACAGCATGAACACTGAAGCTTTCTTT	CAWRGLNSMNTEAFF
-	TRBJ2-2	TRBV29-1	-	TGCAGCGTTGTGGTAGCCTTGAACACCGGGGAGCTGTTTTTT	CSVVVALNTGELFF
-	TRBJ2-7	TRBV5-1	-	TGCGCCAGCAGCCCGCATCACCTTACAGACCTTGATACCTACGAGCAGTACTTC	CASSPHHLTDLDTYEQYF